This TCR beta chain derives from a study of blood T cell repertoires in COVID-19. Study-level information: Sites in the United States, Italy and Spain provided acute and convalescent COVID-19 samples.

V lost 1 base, J lost 6 bases, and 18 bases lay in between. Germline CDR1 and CDR2: MNHEY and SMNVEV (reference sequence). The CDR3 consists of 16 residues. Repertoires were generated with immunoSEQ multiplex PCR, while TCRdb's copy carries only in-frame clones and drops some. This table has more than 200,000 clones, 75% to 85% appearing once. The clonotype originates from a woman in her thirties or forties who had recovered from COVID-19. The rearrangement joins TRBV27 to TRBJ1-2; D may be TRBD1 (5 bases). The sample taken for sequencing was peripheral blood. This CDR3 reads CASSLFQGLDENGYTF. Here the CDR3 DNA reads TGTGCCAGCAGTTTATTTCAGGGATTAGATGAAAATGGCTACACCTTC.